This T cell receptor (beta chain) was documented in a study of regulatory T cells in long-lasting Graves disease. The CDR3 has 17 amino acids. Germline V lookup: CDR1 MGHRA, CDR2 YSYEKL. Trimming removed 1 base from V and 4 bases from J; junction bases left unmatched: 4. As for time point: persistent/refractory GD, antithyroid drugs over 5 years with positive TRAb. PBMC RNA served as the TCR library source. Nine milliliters of peripheral blood were taken and placed in EDTA tubes. This clonotype was detected only a few times. The antigen remains unidentified. Study findings and constraints: Under persistent disease, TRBV28, TRBJ1-2 and TRBJ2-5 were used preferentially. TCR diversity was lower in persistent Graves' patients than in newly diagnosed ones.

The authors built TCR beta libraries using iRepertoire HTBI primers and Arm-PCR of CDR3 regions. TCRdb processed the multiplex PCR reads anew with MiXCR; each CDR3 protein has one entry. Of roughly 400,000 distinct CDR3 sequences in the sample, under 25% are singletons; the top ten hold 13% to 15%. The rearrangement joins TRBV4-1 to TRBJ2-2; 12 bases are shared with TRBD2. The material was peripheral blood mononuclear cells (PBMCs), obtained when the disease was refractory, from a patient treated with antithyroid drugs. The TCR was taken from a female donor with Graves disease. The CDR3 coding sequence is TGCGCCAGCAGCCAAGGACTAGCGGGAGTCGGCACCGGGGAGCTGTTTTTT. It codes for CASSQGLAGVGTGELFF.